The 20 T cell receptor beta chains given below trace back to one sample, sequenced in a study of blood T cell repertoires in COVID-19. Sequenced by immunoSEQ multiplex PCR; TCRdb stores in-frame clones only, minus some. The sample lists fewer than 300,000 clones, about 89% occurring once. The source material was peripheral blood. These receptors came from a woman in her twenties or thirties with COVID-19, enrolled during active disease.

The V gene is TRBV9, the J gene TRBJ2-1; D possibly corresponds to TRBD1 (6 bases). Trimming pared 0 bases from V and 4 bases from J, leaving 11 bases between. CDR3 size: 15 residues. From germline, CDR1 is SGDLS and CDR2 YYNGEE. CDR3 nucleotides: TGTGCCAGCAGCGTAGCGGGACAAGGGTACAATGAGCAGTTCTTC. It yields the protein CASSVAGQGYNEQFF.

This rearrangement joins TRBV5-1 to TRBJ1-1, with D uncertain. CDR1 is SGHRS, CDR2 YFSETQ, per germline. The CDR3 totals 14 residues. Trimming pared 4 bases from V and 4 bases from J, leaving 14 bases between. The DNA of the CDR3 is TGCGCCAGCAGCCCTATTAAGGGAGCCACTGAAGCTTTCTTT. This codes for CASSPIKGATEAFF.

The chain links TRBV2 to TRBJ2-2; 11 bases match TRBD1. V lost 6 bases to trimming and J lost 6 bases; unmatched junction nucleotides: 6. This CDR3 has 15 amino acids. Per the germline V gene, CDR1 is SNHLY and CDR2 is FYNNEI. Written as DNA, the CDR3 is TGTGCCAGCAGCCACCCGGGACAGGGGGCCGGGGAGCTGTTTTTT. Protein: CASSHPGQGAGELFF.

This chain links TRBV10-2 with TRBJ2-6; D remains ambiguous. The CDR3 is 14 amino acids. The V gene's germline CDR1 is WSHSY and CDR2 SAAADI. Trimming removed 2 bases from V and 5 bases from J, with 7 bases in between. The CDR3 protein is CASSEAGWANVLTF. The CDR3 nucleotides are TGCGCCAGCAGTGAGGCAGGCTGGGCCAACGTCCTGACTTTC.

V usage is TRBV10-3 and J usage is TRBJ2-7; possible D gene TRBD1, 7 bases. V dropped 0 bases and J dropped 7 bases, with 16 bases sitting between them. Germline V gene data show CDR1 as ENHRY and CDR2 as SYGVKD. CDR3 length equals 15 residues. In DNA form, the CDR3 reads TGTGCCATCAGTGAGTCGACAGACAGGGAGGAAGAGCAGTACTTC. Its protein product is CAISESTDREEEQYF.

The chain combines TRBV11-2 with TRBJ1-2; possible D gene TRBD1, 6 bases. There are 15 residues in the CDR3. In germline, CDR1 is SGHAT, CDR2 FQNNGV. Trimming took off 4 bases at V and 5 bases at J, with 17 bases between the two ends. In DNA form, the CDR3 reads TGTGCCAGCAGCTCCGTCAGGGGCTCTGGGTATGGCTACACCTTC. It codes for CASSSVRGSGYGYTF.

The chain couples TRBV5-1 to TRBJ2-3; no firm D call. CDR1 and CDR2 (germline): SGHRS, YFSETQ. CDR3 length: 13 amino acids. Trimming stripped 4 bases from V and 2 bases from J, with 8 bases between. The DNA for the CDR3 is TGCGCCAGCAGCCTCCTTTACACAGATACGCAGTATTTT. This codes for CASSLLYTDTQYF.

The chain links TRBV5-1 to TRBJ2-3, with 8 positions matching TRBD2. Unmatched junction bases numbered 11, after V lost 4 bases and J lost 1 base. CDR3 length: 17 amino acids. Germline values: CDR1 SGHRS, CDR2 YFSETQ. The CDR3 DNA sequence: TGCGCCAGCAGCACTGGACCGGGGGGGCGCGGCACAGATACGCAGTATTTT. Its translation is CASSTGPGGRGTDTQYF.

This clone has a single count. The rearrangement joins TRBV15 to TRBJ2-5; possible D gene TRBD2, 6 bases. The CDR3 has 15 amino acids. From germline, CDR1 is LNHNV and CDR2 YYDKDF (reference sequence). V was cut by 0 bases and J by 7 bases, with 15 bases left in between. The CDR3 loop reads CATSRDNSGSRTQYF. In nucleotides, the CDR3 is TGTGCCACCAGCAGAGATAACAGCGGGTCTCGGACCCAGTACTTC.

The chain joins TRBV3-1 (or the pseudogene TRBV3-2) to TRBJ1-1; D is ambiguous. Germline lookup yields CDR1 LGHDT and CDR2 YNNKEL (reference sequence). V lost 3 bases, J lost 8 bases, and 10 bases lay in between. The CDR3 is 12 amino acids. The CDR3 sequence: CASSHRQREAFF. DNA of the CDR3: TGTGCCAGCAGCCACCGACAAAGGGAAGCTTTCTTT.

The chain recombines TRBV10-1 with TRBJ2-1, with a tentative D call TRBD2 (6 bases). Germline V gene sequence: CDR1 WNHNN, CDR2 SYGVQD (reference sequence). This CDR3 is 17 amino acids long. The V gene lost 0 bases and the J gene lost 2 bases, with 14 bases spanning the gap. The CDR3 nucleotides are TGCGCCAGCAGTGAGTCTAGGGCGGGACGGGCCTACAATGAGCAGTTCTTC. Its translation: CASSESRAGRAYNEQFF.

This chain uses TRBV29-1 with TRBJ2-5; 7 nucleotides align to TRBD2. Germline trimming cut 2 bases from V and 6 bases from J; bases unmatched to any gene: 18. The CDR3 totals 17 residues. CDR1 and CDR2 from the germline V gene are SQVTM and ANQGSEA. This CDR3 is CSVELLEVSAGDKTQYF. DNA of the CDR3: TGCAGCGTTGAACTCCTTGAAGTAAGCGCGGGGGATAAGACCCAGTACTTC. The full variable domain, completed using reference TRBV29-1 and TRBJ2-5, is SAVISQKPSRDICQRGTSLTIQCQVDSQVTMMFWYRQQPGQSLTLIATANQGSEATYESGFVIDKFPISRPNLTFSTLTVSNMSPEDSSIYLCSVELLEVSAGDKTQYFGPGTRLLVL.

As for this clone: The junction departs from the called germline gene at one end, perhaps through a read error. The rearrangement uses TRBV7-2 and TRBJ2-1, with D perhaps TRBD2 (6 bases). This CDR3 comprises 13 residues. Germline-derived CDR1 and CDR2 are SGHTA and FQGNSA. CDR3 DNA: TGTGCCAGCAGCTTAGTGTATGACGGGAGTACGGTCTTC. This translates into CASSLVYDGSTVF. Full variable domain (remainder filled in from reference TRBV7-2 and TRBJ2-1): GAGVSQSPSNKVTEKGKDVELRCDPISGHTALYWYRQSLGQGLEFLIYFQGNSAPDKSGLPSDRFSAERTGGSVSTLTIQRTQQEDSAVYLCASSLVYDGSTVFGPGTRLTVL.

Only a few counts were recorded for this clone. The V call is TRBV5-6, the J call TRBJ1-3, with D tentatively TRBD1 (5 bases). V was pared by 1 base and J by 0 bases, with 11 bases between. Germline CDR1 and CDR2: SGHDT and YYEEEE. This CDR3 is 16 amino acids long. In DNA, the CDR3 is TGTGCCAGCAGCTTGAGACAGAGCATCTCTGGAAACACCATATATTTT. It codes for CASSLRQSISGNTIYF.

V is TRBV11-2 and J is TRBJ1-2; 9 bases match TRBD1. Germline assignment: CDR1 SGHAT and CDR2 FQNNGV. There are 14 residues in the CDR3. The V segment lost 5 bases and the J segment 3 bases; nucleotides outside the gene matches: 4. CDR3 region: CASSLDRGDYGYTF. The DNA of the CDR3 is TGTGCCAGCAGCCTGGACAGGGGAGACTATGGCTACACCTTC.

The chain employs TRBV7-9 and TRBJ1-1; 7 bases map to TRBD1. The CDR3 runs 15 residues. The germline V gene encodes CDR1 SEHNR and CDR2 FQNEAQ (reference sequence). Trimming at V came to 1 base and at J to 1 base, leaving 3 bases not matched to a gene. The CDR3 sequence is CASSLVNRGNTEAFF. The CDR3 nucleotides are TGTGCCAGCAGCTTAGTAAACAGGGGGAACACTGAAGCTTTCTTT.

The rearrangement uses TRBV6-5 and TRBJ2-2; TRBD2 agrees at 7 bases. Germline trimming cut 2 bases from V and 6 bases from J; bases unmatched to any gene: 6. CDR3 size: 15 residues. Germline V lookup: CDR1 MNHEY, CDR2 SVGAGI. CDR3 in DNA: TGTGCCAGCAGTTACAGCGGGGTATTACCCGGGGAGCTGTTTTTT. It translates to CASSYSGVLPGELFF.

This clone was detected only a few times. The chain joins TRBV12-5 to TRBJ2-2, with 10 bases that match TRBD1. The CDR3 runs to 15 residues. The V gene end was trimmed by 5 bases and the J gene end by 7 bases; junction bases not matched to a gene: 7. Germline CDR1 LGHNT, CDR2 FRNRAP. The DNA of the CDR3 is TGTGCTAGTGGTCCCCGCGGGACAGGGGTCGGGGAGCTGTTTTTT. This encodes CASGPRGTGVGELFF.

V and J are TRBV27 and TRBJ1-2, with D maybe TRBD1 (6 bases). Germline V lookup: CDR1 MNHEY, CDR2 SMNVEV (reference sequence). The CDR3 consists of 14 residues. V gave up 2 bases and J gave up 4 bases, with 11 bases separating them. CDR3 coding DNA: TGTGCCAGCAGTTTACGGGACAAACGCTATGGCTACACCTTC. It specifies CASSLRDKRYGYTF.

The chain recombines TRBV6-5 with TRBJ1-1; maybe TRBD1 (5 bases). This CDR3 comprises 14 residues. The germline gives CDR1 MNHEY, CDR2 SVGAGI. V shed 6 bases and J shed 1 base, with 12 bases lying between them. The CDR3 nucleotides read TGTGCCAGCAGGCCGACAGCCCCGAACACTGAAGCTTTCTTT. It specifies CASRPTAPNTEAFF.